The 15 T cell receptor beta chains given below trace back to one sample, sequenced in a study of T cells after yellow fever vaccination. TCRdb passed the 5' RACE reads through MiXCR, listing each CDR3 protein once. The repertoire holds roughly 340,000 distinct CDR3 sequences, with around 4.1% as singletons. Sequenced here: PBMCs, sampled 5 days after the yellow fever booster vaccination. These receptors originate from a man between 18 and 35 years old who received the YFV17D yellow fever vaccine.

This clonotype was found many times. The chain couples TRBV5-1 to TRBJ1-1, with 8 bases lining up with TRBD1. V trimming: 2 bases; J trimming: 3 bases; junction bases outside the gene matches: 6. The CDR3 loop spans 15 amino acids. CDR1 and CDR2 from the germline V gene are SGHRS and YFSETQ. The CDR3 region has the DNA TGCGCCAGCAGCTTAAGACAGGGGTGGGACACTGAAGCTTTCTTT. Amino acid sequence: CASSLRQGWDTEAFF.

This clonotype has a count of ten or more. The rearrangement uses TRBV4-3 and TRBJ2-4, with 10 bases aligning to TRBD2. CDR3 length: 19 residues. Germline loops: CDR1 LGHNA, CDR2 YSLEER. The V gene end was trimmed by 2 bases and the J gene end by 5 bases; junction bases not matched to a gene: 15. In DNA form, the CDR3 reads TGCGCCAGCAGCCAAAGGGGCGGGCTTAGTAGCGGGGGGCAAAACATTCAGTACTTC. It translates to CASSQRGGLSSGGQNIQYF.

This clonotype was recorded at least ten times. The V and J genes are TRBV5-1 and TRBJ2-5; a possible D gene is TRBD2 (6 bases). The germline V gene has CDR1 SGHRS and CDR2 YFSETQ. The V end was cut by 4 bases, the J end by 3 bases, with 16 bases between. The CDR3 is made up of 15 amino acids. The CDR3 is CASSVGPAGEETQYF. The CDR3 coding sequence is TGCGCCAGCAGCGTGGGACCAGCGGGTGAAGAGACCCAGTACTTC.

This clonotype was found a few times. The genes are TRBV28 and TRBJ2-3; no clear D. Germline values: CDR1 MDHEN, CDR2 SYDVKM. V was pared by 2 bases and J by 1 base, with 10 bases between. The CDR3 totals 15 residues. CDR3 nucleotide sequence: TGTGCCAGCAGTTTACCGGCGTCGGGCACAGATACGCAGTATTTT. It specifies CASSLPASGTDTQYF. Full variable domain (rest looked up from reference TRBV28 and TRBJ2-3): DVKVTQSSRYLVKRTGEKVFLECVQDMDHENMFWYRQDPGLGLRLIYFSYDVKMKEKGDIPEGYSVSREKKERFSLILESASTNQTSMYLCASSLPASGTDTQYFGPGTRLTVL.

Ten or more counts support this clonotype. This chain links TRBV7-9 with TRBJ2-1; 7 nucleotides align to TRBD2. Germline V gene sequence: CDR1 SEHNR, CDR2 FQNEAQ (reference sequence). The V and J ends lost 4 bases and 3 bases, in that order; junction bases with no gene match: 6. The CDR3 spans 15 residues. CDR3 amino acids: CASSSTLADYNEQFF. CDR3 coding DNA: TGTGCCAGCAGCTCCACCCTAGCGGACTACAATGAGCAGTTCTTC.

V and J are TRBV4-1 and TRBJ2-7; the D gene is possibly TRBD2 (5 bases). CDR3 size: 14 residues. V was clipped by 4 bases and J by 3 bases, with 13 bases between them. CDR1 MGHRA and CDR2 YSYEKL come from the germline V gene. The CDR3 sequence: CASSLYYRDYEQYF. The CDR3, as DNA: TGCGCCAGCAGCCTATATTACCGGGACTACGAGCAGTACTTC.

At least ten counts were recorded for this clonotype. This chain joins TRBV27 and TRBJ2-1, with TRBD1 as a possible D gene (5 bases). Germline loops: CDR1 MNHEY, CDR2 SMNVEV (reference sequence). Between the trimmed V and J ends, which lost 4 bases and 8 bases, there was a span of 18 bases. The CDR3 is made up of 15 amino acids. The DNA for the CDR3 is TGTGCCAGCAGTTCAGGGCCTGGTTTTCTGGATGAGCAGTTCTTC. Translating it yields CASSSGPGFLDEQFF.

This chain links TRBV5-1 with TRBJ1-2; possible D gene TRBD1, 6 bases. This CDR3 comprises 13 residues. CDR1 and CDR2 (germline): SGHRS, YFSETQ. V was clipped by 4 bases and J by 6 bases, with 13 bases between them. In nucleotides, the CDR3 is TGCGCCAGCAGCACCGGACAGTTCCATGGCTACACCTTC. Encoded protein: CASSTGQFHGYTF.

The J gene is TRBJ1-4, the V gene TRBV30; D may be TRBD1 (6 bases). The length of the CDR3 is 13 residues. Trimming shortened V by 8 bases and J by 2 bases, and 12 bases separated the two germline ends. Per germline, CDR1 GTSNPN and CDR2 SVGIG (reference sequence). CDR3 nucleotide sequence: TGTGCCGGGAACAGGGACACTAATGAAAAACTGTTTTTT. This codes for CAGNRDTNEKLFF.

The CDR3 coding sequence is TGTGCCAGCAGCTTACTTAGAACCCACGAGCAGTACTTC. Translation: CASSLLRTHEQYF. The chain has TRBV5-5 and TRBJ2-7, with no clear D. Germline CDR1 is SGHKS and CDR2 is YYEKEE (reference sequence). Trimming took 2 bases from V and 5 from J, leaving 11 bases between them. The CDR3 has 13 residues.

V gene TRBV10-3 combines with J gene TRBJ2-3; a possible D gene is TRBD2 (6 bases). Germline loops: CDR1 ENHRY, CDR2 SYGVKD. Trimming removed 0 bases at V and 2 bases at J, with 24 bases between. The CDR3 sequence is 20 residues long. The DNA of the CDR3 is TGTGCCATCAGTGAGTCGATTGATGGGGCTGCGGGGCACTACACAGATACGCAGTATTTT. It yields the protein CAISESIDGAAGHYTDTQYF.

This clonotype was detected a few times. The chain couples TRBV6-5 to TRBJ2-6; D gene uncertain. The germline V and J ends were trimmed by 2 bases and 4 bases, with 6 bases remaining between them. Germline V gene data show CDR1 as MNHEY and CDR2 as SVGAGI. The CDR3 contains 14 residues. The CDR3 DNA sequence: TGTGCCAGCAGTTACGCCTCGGGGGCCAACGTCCTGACTTTC. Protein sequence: CASSYASGANVLTF.

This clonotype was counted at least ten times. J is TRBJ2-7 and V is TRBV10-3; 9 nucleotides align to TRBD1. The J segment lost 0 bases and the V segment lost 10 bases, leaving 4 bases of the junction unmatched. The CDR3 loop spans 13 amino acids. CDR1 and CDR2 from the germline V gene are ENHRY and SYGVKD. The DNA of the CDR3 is TGTGCCACCGGGACAGGGAGCTCCTACGAGCAGTACGTC. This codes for CATGTGSSYEQYV.

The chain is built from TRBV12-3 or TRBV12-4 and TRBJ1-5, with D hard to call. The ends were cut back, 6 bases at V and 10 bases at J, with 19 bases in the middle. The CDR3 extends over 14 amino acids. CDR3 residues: CASSLDRNLRPQHF. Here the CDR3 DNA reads TGTGCCAGCAGCCTTGACCGGAATTTAAGACCCCAGCATTTT.

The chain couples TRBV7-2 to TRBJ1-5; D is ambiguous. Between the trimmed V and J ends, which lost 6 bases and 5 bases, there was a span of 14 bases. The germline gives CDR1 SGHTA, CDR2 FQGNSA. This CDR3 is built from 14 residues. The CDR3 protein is CASSTQEADQPQHF. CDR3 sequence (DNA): TGTGCCAGCAGTACTCAGGAGGCTGATCAGCCCCAGCATTTT.